These T cell receptor beta chains were read from a single sample in a study of T cell repertoires in cytomegalovirus infection. TCRdb ran MiXCR on the reads and lists one entry per CDR3 protein. The sample lists some 700,000 distinct CDR3 sequences; about 30% were seen once. No cognate antigen is known for these TCRs. Sequencing was performed on cultured PBMCs, taken from culture after CMV antigen stimulation. Receptors were obtained from a human donor in good health (CMV status not recorded). Some clones in this sample may be carry-over from other donors' samples. Each CDR3 is given with its conserved first and last residue. Each record gives: clone size, CDR3 length, V gene, J gene, D gene, CDR3 protein, CDR3 DNA. The D gene is left open where the match is weak. Clone size is given for some rows only: seen once, a few or many times, or a class if the clone is expanded.

few	13	TRBV20-1	TRBJ1-1	.	CSAVTGINTEAFF	TGCAGTGCTGTCACCGGGATCAACACTGAAGCTTTCTTT
.	14	TRBV29-1	TRBJ2-3	TRBD1	CSVEQGAGTDTQYF	TGCAGCGTTGAACAGGGGGCGGGCACAGATACGCAGTATTTT
many	16	TRBV7-2	TRBJ2-7	TRBD2	CASSSAGGHLTYEQYF	TGTGCCAGCAGCTCCGCGGGGGGACACCTCACCTACGAGCAGTACTTC
once	12	TRBV7-2	TRBJ2-5	.	CDSSQALLTQYF	TGTGACAGCAGCCAGGCCCTTTTAACCCAGTACTTC
many	17	TRBV7-9	TRBJ1-3	TRBD1	CASSLGTGGSSGNTIYF	TGTGCCAGCAGCTTAGGGACAGGCGGAAGCTCTGGAAACACCATATATTTT
.	14	TRBV24-1	TRBJ1-5	TRBD1	CATSDQGAPQPQHF	TGTGCCACCAGTGATCAGGGGGCCCCTCAGCCCCAGCATTTT
.	18	TRBV6-1	TRBJ1-4	.	CASSDPENRRATNEKLFF	TGTGCCAGCAGTGACCCCGAGAACCGCCGAGCAACTAATGAAAAACTGTTTTTT
.	12	TRBV6-6	TRBJ1-1	.	CASSQTRTEAFF	TGTGCCAGCAGTCAGACGAGGACTGAAGCTTTCTTT
.	15	TRBV5-5	TRBJ2-5	TRBD1	CASSSGQGTRETQYF	TGTGCCAGCAGTTCGGGACAGGGGACACGGGAGACCCAGTACTTC
.	20	TRBV7-2	TRBJ2-1	TRBD2	CASSLQTSGRAEDRYNEQFF	TGTGCCAGCAGCTTACAGACTAGCGGGAGGGCCGAGGATCGCTACAATGAGCAGTTCTTC
.	14	TRBV19	TRBJ2-2	.	CASSIPGWAGELFF	TGTGCCAGTAGTATACCAGGGTGGGCCGGGGAGCTGTTTTTT
many	17	TRBV7-6	TRBJ1-1	TRBD1	CASSYSSPGQTLTEAFF	TGTGCCAGCAGCTACTCATCCCCGGGACAGACCCTCACTGAAGCTTTCTTT
few	18	TRBV6-2/TRBV6-3	TRBJ2-7	TRBD2	CASRHPGLAAWGTYEQYF	TGTGCCAGCAGGCACCCGGGACTAGCGGCCTGGGGGACCTACGAGCAGTACTTC
few	18	TRBV10-3	TRBJ2-3	TRBD2	CAIRGNVAGESSTDTQYF	TGTGCCATCAGGGGCAATGTAGCGGGAGAGTCTAGCACAGATACGCAGTATTTT
few	15	TRBV11-2	TRBJ1-1	.	CASSLMSGGHTEAFF	TGTGCCAGCAGCTTAATGTCTGGAGGCCACACTGAAGCTTTCTTT
.	14	TRBV12-3/TRBV12-4	TRBJ1-1	.	CASSPLTDTTEAFF	TGTGCCAGCAGCCCCCTCACCGACACCACTGAAGCTTTCTTT
.	15	TRBV4-1	TRBJ2-7	.	CASSQEGLVTYEQYF	TGCGCCAGCAGCCAAGAGGGCCTAGTTACATACGAGCAGTACTTC
once	15	TRBV29-1	TRBJ1-2	.	CSVEWGSYSPYGYTF	TGCAGCGTTGAGTGGGGCAGCTATTCCCCCTATGGCTACACCTTC
.	14	TRBV27	TRBJ1-6	.	CASSPGGGGSPLHF	TGTGCCAGCAGTCCCGGCGGAGGTGGGTCACCCCTCCACTTT